The present T cell receptor (beta chain) was sequenced within a study of shared clonotypes between healthy human individuals. CDR1 and CDR2 from the germline V gene are LNHNV and YYDKDF (reference sequence). The CDR3 has 13 amino acids. V dropped 10 bases and J dropped 8; count of bases not matched to a gene: 10. Naive CD8 cells were CD45RO-negative, positively selected for CCR7, excluding terminally differentiated effector memory CD45RA+ cells. Clones were sequenced by immunoSEQ multiplex PCR, and TCRdb holds only the in-frame ones, with some missing. Among around 1.9 million clones, under 95% were seen once, and the ten largest hold roughly 1.8%.

The sequence was obtained from a man younger than 35 in good health. Some clones in this sample may be carry-over from other donors' samples. Material: naive CD8+ T cells from PBMCs. V usage is TRBV15 and J usage is TRBJ2-1; 8 nucleotides align to TRBD2. The CDR3 DNA is TGTGCCATAAAGCGGGAGATTGGCGATGAGCAGTTCTTC. It translates to CAIKREIGDEQFF.